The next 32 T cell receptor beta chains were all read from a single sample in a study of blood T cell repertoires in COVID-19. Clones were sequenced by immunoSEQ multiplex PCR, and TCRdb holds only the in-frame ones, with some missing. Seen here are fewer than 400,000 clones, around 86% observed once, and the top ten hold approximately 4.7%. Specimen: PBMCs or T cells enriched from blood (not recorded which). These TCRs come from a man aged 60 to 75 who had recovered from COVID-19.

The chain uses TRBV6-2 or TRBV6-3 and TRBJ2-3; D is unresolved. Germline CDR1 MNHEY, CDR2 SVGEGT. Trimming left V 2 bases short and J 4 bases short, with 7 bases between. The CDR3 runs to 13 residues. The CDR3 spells CASSYLPADTQYF. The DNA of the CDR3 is TGTGCCAGCAGTTACCTCCCCGCAGATACGCAGTATTTT.

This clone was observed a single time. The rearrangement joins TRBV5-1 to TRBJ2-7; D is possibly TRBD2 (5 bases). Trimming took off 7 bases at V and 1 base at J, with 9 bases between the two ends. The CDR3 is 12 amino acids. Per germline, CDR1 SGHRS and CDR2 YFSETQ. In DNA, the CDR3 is TGCGCCAGCGGAGGAGGTTCCTACGAGCAGTACTTC. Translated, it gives CASGGGSYEQYF.

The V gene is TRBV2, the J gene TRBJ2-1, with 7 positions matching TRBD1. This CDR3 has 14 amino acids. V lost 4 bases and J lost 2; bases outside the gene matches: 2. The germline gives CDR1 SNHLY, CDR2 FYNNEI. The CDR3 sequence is CASSGQGPYNEQFF. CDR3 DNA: TGTGCCAGCAGTGGACAGGGACCCTACAATGAGCAGTTCTTC.

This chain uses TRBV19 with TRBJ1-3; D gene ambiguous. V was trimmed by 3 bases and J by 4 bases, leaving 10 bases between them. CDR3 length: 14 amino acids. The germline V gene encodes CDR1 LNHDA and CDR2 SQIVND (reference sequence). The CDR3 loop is CASSIIAEGNTIYF. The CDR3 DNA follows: TGTGCCAGTAGTATCATTGCAGAAGGAAACACCATATATTTT.

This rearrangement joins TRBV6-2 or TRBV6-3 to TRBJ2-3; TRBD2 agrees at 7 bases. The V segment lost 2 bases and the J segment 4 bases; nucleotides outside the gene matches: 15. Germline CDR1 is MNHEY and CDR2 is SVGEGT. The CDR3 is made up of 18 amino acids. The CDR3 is CASSYPHWGGSAPDTQYF. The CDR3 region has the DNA TGTGCCAGCAGTTACCCCCACTGGGGCGGGAGTGCTCCAGATACGCAGTATTTT.

CDR3 region: CASSPARRGSYEQYF. CDR3 in DNA: TGTGCCAGCAGCCCGGCCCGGCGGGGATCCTACGAGCAGTACTTC. The chain carries TRBV11-1 and TRBJ2-7, with TRBD2 as a possible D gene (6 bases). The CDR3 covers 15 residues. The V end lost 5 bases, the J end lost 1 base, and 15 bases lay between the germline ends. Germline V gives CDR1 SGHAT, CDR2 FQDESV (reference sequence).

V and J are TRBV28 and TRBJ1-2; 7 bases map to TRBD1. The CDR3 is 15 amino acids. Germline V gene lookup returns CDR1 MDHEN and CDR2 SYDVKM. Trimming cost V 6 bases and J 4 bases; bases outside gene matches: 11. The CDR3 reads CASRVTGQDVYGYTF. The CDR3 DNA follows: TGTGCCAGCAGGGTGACAGGGCAAGATGTCTATGGCTACACCTTC.

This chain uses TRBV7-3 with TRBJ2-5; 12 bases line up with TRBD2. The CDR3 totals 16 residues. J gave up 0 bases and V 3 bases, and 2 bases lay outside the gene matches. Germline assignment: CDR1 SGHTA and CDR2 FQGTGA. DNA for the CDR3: TGTGCCAGCAGCTTGGGACTAGCGGGCGACCAAGAGACCCAGTACTTC. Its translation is CASSLGLAGDQETQYF.

The CDR3 reads CASSRVGQPNEKLFF. The CDR3 bases are TGTGCCAGCAGCCGTGTAGGACAGCCTAATGAAAAACTGTTTTTT. The J gene is TRBJ1-4, the V gene TRBV7-2; possibly TRBD1 for D (6 bases). V dropped 5 bases and J dropped 3 bases, with 13 bases sitting between them. There are 15 residues in the CDR3. Germline V gene lookup returns CDR1 SGHTA and CDR2 FQGNSA.

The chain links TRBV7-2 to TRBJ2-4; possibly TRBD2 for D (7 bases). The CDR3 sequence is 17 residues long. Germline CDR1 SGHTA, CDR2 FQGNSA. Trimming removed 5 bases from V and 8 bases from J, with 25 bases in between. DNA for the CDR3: TGTGCCAGCAGCATTTTGGCGGCTAGCGGAGGGGGGGACATTCAGTACTTC. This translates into CASSILAASGGGDIQYF.

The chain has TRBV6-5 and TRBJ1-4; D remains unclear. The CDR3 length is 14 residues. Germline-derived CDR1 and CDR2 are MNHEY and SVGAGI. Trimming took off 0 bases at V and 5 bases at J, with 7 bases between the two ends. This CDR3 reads CASSYSGRNEKLFF. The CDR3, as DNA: TGTGCCAGCAGTTACTCGGGGAGGAATGAAAAACTGTTTTTT.

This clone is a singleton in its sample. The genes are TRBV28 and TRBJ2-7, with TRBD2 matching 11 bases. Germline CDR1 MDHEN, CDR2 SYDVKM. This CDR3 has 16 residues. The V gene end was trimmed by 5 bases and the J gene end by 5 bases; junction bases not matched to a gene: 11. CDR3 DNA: TGTGCCAGCAGTCCCGAACTAGCGGGAGTTGGTCACGAGCAGTACTTC. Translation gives CASSPELAGVGHEQYF.

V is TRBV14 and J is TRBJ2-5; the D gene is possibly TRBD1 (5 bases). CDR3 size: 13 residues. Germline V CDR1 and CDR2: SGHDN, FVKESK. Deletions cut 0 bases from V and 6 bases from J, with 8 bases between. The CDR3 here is CASSQDLGQTQYF. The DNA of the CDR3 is TGTGCCAGCAGCCAAGACCTGGGGCAGACCCAGTACTTC.

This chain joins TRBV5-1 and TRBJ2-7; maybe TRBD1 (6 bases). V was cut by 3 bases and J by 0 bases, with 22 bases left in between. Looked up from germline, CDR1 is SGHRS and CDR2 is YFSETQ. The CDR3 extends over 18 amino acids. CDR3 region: CASSSKITGTLTSYEQYF. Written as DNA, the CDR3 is TGCGCCAGCAGCTCTAAAATAACAGGGACCTTAACCTCCTACGAGCAGTACTTC.

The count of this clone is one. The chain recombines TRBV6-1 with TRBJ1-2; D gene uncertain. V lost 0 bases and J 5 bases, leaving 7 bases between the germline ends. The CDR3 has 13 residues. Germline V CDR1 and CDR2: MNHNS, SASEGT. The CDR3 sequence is CASSEAGGYGYTF. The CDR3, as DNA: TGTGCCAGCAGTGAAGCGGGAGGGTATGGCTACACCTTC.

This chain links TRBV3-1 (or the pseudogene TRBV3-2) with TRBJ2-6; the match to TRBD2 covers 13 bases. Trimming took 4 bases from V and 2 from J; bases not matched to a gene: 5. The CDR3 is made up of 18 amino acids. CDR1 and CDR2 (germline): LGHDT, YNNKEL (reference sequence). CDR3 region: CASSLGLAGAAGANVLTF. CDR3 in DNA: TGTGCCAGCAGCCTAGGACTAGCGGGAGCGGCTGGGGCCAACGTCCTGACTTTC.

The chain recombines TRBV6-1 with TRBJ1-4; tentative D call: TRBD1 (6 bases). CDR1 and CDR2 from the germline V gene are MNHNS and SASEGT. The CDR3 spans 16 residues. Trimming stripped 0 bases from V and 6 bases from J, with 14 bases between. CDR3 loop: CASSEAPGGYDEKLFF. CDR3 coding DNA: TGTGCCAGCAGTGAAGCCCCGGGGGGCTACGATGAAAAACTGTTTTTT.

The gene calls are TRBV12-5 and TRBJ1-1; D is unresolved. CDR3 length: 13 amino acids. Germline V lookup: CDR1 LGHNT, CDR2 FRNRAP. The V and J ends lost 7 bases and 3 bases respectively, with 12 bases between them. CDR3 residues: CASARARDTEAFF. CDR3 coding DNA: TGTGCTAGTGCCCGAGCGAGGGACACTGAAGCTTTCTTT.

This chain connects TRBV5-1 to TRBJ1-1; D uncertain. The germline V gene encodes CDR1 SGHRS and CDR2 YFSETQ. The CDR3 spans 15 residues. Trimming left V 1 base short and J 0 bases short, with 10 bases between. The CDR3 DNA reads TGCGCCAGCAGCTTGAAGCCCATCCTGAACACTGAAGCTTTCTTT. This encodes CASSLKPILNTEAFF. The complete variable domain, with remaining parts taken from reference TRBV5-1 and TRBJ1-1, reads KAGVTQTPRYLIKTRGQQVTLSCSPISGHRSVSWYQQTPGQGLQFLFEYFSETQRNKGNFPGRFSGRQFSNSRSEMNVSTLELGDSALYLCASSLKPILNTEAFFGQGTRLTVV.

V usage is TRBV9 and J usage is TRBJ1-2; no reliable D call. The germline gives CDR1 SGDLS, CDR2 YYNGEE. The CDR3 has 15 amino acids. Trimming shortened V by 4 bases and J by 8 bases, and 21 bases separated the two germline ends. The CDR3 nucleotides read TGTGCCAGCAGCAGTGGTGCCAGGAGGTTCGACGGCTACACCTTC. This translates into CASSSGARRFDGYTF.

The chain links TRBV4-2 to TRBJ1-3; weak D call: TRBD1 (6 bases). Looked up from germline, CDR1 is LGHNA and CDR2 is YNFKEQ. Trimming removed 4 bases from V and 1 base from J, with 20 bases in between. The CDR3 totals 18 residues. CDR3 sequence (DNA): TGTGCCAGCAGCCTGGAACCTCGACAGGACGTTTCTGGAAACACCATATATTTT. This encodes CASSLEPRQDVSGNTIYF.

This CDR3 is CASSQGTTNYGYTF. The CDR3 DNA follows: TGCGCCAGCAGCCAAGGGACAACCAACTATGGCTACACCTTC. The chain has TRBV4-1 and TRBJ1-2, with a tentative D call TRBD1 (5 bases). Germline V gene sequence: CDR1 MGHRA, CDR2 YSYEKL. The CDR3 spans 14 residues. V lost 1 base and J lost 2, with 8 bases in between.

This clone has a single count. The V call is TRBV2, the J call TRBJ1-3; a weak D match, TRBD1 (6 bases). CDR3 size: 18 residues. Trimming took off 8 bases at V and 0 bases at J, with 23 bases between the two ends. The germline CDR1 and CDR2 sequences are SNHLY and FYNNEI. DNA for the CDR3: TGTGCCAGCCACCTTCGGGGGGCTACAACCCTCTCTGGAAACACCATATATTTT. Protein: CASHLRGATTLSGNTIYF.

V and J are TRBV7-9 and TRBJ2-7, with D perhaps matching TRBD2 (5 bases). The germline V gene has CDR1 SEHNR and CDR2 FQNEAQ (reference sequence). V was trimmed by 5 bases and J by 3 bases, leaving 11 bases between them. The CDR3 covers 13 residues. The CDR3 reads CASSIGAGYEQYF. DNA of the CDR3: TGTGCCAGCAGCATTGGTGCGGGCTACGAGCAGTACTTC.

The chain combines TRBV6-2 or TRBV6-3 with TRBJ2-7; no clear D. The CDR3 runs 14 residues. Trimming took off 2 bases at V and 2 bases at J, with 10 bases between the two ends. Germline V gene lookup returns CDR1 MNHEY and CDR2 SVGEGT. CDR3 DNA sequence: TGTGCCAGCAGTTACGGTGGGCAGACCTACGAGCAGTACTTC. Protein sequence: CASSYGGQTYEQYF.

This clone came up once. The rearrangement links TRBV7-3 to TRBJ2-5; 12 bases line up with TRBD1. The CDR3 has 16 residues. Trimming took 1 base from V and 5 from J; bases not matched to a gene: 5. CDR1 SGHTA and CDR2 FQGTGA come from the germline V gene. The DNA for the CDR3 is TGTGCCAGCAGCTTAAGGGGGACAGGGGGCTGGGAGACCCAGTACTTC. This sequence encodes CASSLRGTGGWETQYF.

CDR3 coding DNA: TGTGCCAGCAGTCGACATGGAGGGCCCTACGAGCAGTACTTC. Translating it yields CASSRHGGPYEQYF. The chain recombines TRBV6-2 or TRBV6-3 with TRBJ2-7, with a weak D call TRBD2 (6 bases). Germline V gene data show CDR1 as MNHEY and CDR2 as SVGEGT. The CDR3 has 14 amino acids. With 5 bases removed from V and 2 bases from J, the gap between germline ends came to 13 bases.

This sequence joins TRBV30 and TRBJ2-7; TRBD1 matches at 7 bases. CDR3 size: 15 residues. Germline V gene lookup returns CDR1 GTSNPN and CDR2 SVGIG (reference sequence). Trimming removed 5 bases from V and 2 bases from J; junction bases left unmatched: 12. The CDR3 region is CAWGATGTATYEQYF. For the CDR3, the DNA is TGTGCCTGGGGTGCCACCGGGACAGCGACCTACGAGCAGTACTTC.

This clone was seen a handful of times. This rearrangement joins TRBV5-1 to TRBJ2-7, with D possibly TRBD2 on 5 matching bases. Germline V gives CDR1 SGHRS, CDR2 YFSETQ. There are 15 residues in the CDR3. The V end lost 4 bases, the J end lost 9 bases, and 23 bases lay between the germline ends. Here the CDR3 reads CASSQYGELGVGQYF. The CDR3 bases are TGCGCCAGCAGCCAATACGGGGAATTGGGAGTAGGGCAGTACTTC.

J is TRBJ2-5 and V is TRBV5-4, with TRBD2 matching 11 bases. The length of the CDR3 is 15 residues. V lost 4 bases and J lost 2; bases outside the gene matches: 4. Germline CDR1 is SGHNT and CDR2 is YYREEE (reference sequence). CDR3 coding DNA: TGTGCCAGCAGCCAGACTAGCGGGATGCAAGAGACCCAGTACTTC. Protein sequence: CASSQTSGMQETQYF. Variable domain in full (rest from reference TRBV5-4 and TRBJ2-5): ETGVTQSPTHLIKTRGQQVTLRCSSQSGHNTVSWYQQALGQGPQFIFQYYREEENGRGNFPPRFSGLQFPNYSSELNVNALELDDSALYLCASSQTSGMQETQYFGPGTRLLVL.

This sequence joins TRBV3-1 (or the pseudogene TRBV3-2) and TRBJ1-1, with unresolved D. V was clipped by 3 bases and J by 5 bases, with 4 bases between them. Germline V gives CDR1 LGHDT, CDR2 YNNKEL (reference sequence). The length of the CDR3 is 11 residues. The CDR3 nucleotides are TGTGCCAGCAGCCACTCGACTGAAGCTTTCTTT. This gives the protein CASSHSTEAFF.

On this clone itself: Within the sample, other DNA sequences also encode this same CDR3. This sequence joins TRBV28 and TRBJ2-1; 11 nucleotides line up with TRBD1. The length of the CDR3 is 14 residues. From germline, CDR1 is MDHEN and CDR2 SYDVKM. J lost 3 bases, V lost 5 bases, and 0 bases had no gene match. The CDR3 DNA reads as TGTGCCAGCAGTGGGACAGGGGGCTACAATGAGCAGTTCTTC. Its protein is CASSGTGGYNEQFF.